The clone carrying this TCR beta chain was observed once. This specimen comes from a study of blood T cell repertoires in COVID-19. Overall study context: There were acute and convalescent COVID-19 samples, and they came from the United States, Italy and Spain. The cDNA or gDNA used as material had been derived from T cells, B-cell-depleted T cells, or PBMCs.

Study processing details: Estimates of nucleated cell counts were drawn from the amplification of reference gene primers. The table came from immunoSEQ multiplex PCR; TCRdb's copy has only in-frame clones and leaves some out. The DNA was the basis for D and trimming; V, J and clone size are from that table. The table records 35,000 to 45,000 clones, 65% to 90% of them present only once. Looked up from germline, CDR1 is SGDLS and CDR2 is YYNGEE. J was trimmed by 2 bases and V by 3 bases; bases with no gene match: 10. This CDR3 has 16 residues. The specimen sequenced was peripheral blood. The rearrangement links TRBV9 to TRBJ2-5, with TRBD1 identical over 7 bases. This TCR was sampled from a man in his forties with active COVID-19. The CDR3, as DNA: TGTGCCAGCAGCGAGGCGCTCCGGGACAGTCAAGAGACCCAGTACTTC. Protein sequence: CASSEALRDSQETQYF.